This entry concerns a single TCR beta chain. These data belong to a study of Tregs in tolerant kidney transplant recipients. Measured with immunoSEQ multiplex PCR; TCRdb has only the in-frame clones, and not every one. The data show 100,000 to 130,000 clones, with 85% to 90% seen just once and about 0.31% held by the top ten. After removal of 1 base from V and 4 bases from J, the junction contained 2 bases not matched to a gene. This CDR3 is built from 15 residues. Germline lookup yields CDR1 SGHRS and CDR2 YFSETQ. Unstimulated regulatory T cells (CD4+CD25+CD127-), CD4+CD25- non-regulatory cells, CD4 and CD8 cells were FACS-sorted from thawed PBMCs.

Sequenced material: CD4+ T cells from blood, taken before the transplant. This chain joins TRBV5-1 and TRBJ1-4; 9 nucleotides agree with TRBD1. The sequence was collected from a human donor who received a combined kidney and bone marrow transplant. The CDR3 is CASSLKGQGNEKLFF. In nucleotides, the CDR3 is TGCGCCAGCAGCTTGAAGGGACAGGGTAATGAAAAACTGTTTTTT.